Below are 8 T cell receptor beta chains sequenced from a single sample in a study of identical twins. MiXCR was run by TCRdb on the 5' RACE reads, yielding one entry per CDR3 protein. The sample has 240,000 or so distinct CDR3 sequences, roughly a tenth seen once; the top ten hold 8% to 10%. The specimen was memory T cells sorted from blood. The origin of the receptors is a middle-aged man in good health.

V and J are TRBV6-2 or TRBV6-3 and TRBJ1-2; D unclear. This CDR3 spans 14 amino acids. Germline CDR1 and CDR2: MNHEY and SVGEGT. V was shortened by 5 bases and J by 5 bases, with 15 bases between the two germline ends. CDR3 region: CASSPPLGIYGYTF. Here the CDR3 DNA reads TGTGCCAGCAGTCCTCCTCTAGGAATTTATGGCTACACCTTC.

This clonotype was recorded many times. The V gene is TRBV20-1, the J gene TRBJ2-6, with D hard to call. The CDR3 runs to 16 residues. Germline-derived CDR1 and CDR2 are DFQATT and SNEGSKA (reference sequence). The V end lost 4 bases, the J end lost 2 bases, and 15 bases lay between the germline ends. CDR3 sequence (DNA): TGCAGTGCTATTGGTGGGGTTTTGACTGGGGCCAACGTCCTGACTTTC. It translates to CSAIGGVLTGANVLTF.

This clonotype has a count of ten or more. This chain joins TRBV10-2 and TRBJ1-1; the D is unclear. Germline V gene lookup returns CDR1 WSHSY and CDR2 SAAADI. V was clipped by 3 bases and J by 5 bases, with 7 bases between them. The CDR3 covers 12 residues. Written as DNA, the CDR3 is TGCGCCAGCAGTGAAGGTTTAACTGAAGCTTTCTTT. This codes for CASSEGLTEAFF.

This clonotype was observed many times. This chain uses TRBV27 with TRBJ2-2, with 12 bases lining up with TRBD2. The CDR3 consists of 17 residues. Germline loops: CDR1 MNHEY, CDR2 SMNVEV (reference sequence). The ends lost 1 base at V and 7 bases at J; junction bases unmatched: 7. Here the CDR3 DNA reads TGTGCCAGCAGTTTATGGCTAGCGGGGGGGCCGTACGGGGAGCTGTTTTTT. As protein: CASSLWLAGGPYGELFF.

The genes are TRBV30 and TRBJ2-5; tentatively, D is TRBD1 or TRBD2 (5 bases each). Per the germline V gene, CDR1 is GTSNPN and CDR2 is SVGIG (reference sequence). With 4 bases removed from V and 4 bases from J, the gap between germline ends came to 16 bases. The CDR3 consists of 14 residues. In DNA, the CDR3 is TGTGCCTGGAACAGAGGCAGGGACGGAGAGACCCAGTACTTC. Encoded protein: CAWNRGRDGETQYF.

This clonotype came up a few times. The chain combines TRBV11-2 with TRBJ2-2; 9 nucleotides align to TRBD1. J lost 5 bases, V lost 5 bases, and 6 bases had no gene match. Germline assignment: CDR1 SGHAT and CDR2 FQNNGV. The CDR3 sequence is 15 residues long. In nucleotides, the CDR3 is TGTGCCAGCAGCCGGGACAGGGTTGGGACCGGGGAGCTGTTTTTT. It encodes CASSRDRVGTGELFF.

This clonotype was observed many times. The V call is TRBV21-1, the J call TRBJ2-1; TRBD1, the D gene given by the table, was not confirmed from the DNA. TRBV21-1 is a pseudogene locus. The CDR3 totals 19 residues. DNA for the CDR3: TGTGCCAGCAGCAAAGAAATAGGAAGGCGGGGCGTCTCCTACAATGAGCAGTTCTTC. Translating it yields CASSKEIGRRGVSYNEQFF.

This clonotype was detected a few times. The chain is built from TRBV11-2 and TRBJ2-2; 8 positions match TRBD2. CDR1 and CDR2 (germline): SGHAT, FQNNGV. V gave up 2 bases and J gave up 5 bases; unmatched junction bases: 13. The CDR3 has 18 amino acids. CDR3: CASSLLSRGGAGTGELFF. The DNA for the CDR3 is TGTGCCAGCAGCTTATTAAGTCGGGGGGGAGCGGGGACCGGGGAGCTGTTTTTT.